Listed below are T cell receptor beta chains from one sample, sequenced in a study of T cell responses to AZD1222 COVID-19 vaccine. The data were produced by immunoSEQ multiplex PCR, yet TCRdb's version contains in-frame clones alone and is incomplete. The sample has about 140,000 clones, 90% to 95% seen once. Sequenced here: peripheral blood, sampled 28 days after the second AZD1222 dose. Receptors originate from an adult who received the AZD1222 COVID-19 vaccine. Both conserved end residues are part of each CDR3. A D gene is named only where the DNA matches it firmly. Clone sizes are given selectively: once, few, many, or a class where the clone is expanded.

-	TRBD2	TRBV6-1	TRBJ2-1	CASRGLAGDKSSYNEQFF	TGTGCCAGCCGTGGACTAGCGGGGGATAAAAGCTCCTACAATGAGCAGTTCTTC
-	-	TRBV6-6	TRBJ1-4	CASRPPDAGIGEKLFF	TGTGCCAGCAGACCCCCTGATGCGGGGATAGGGGAAAAACTGTTTTTT
-	TRBD1	TRBV18	TRBJ1-5	CASSRGQSNGYQPQHF	TGTGCCAGCTCGCGGGGACAGTCAAATGGGTACCAGCCCCAGCATTTT
-	-	TRBV7-9	TRBJ1-1	CASSLLGREAFF	TGTGCCAGCAGCTTATTGGGTCGAGAAGCTTTCTTT
-	-	TRBV4-1	TRBJ1-1	CASSQEKYGAEAFF	TGCGCCAGCAGCCAAGAAAAGTATGGCGCTGAAGCTTTCTTT
-	-	TRBV7-9	TRBJ1-4	CASSPDGATNEKLFF	TGTGCCAGCAGCCCAGATGGGGCAACTAATGAAAAACTGTTTTTT
-	-	TRBV10-3	TRBJ2-3	CAISEFGGTDTQYF	TGTGCCATCAGTGAGTTCGGGGGCACAGATACGCAGTATTTT
-	TRBD2	TRBV9	TRBJ2-5	CASSVGLAGGRETQYF	TGTGCCAGCAGCGTGGGACTAGCGGGAGGGCGAGAGACCCAGTACTTC
-	TRBD1	TRBV7-9	TRBJ2-7	CASSLGGTGAREQYF	TGTGCCAGCAGCTTAGGAGGGACAGGGGCGAGGGAGCAGTACTTC
-	-	TRBV9	TRBJ2-3	CASSVGGGEDTQYF	TGTGCCAGCAGCGTAGGAGGGGGGGAAGATACGCAGTATTTT
-	TRBD2	TRBV5-4	TRBJ2-1	CASSHRAAGVLNEQFF	TGTGCCAGCAGCCACCGGGCGGCGGGAGTTTTAAATGAGCAGTTCTTC
few	TRBD1	TRBV29-1	TRBJ2-2	CSVGTGGTGELFF	TGCAGCGTTGGGACAGGGGGCACCGGGGAGCTGTTTTTT
-	-	TRBV5-3	TRBJ2-7	CAPRLGDGEYF	TGTGCCCCCCGCTTGGGGGACGGGGAGTACTTC